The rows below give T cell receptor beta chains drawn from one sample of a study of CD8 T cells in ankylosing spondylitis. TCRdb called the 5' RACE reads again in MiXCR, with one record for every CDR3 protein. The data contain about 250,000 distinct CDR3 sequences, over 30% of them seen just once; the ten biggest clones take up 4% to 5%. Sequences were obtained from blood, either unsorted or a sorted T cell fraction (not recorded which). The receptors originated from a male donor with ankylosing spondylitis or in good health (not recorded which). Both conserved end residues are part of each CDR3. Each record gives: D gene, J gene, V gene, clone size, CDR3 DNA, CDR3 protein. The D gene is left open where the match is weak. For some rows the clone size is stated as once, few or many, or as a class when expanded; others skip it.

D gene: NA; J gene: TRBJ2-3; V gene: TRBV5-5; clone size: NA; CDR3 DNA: TGTGCCAGCAGCTTGCGGTCAGGGTCCACAGATACGCAGTATTTT; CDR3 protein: CASSLRSGSTDTQYF
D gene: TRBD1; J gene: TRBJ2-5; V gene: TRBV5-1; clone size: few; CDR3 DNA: TGCGCCAGCAGCTTGGGGGACAGGGTCCAAGAGACCCAGTACTTC; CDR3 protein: CASSLGDRVQETQYF
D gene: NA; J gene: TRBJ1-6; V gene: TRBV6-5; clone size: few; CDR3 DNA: TGTGCCAGCAGTTACGGAGGGATGGGATCACCCCTCCACTTT; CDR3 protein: CASSYGGMGSPLHF
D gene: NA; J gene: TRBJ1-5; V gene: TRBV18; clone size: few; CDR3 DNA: TGTGCCAGCTCCCCGTTGACCCAGCATTTT; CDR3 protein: CASSPLTQHF
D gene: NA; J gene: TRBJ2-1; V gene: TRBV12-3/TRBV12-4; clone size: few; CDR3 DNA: TGTGCCAGCAACGGAGGGGGGGGGAACTCCTACAATGAGCAGTTCTTC; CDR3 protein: CASNGGGGNSYNEQFF
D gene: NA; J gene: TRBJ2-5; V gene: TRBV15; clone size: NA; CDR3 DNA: TGTGCCACCAGCAGAGATCGGGAGACCCAGTACTTC; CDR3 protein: CATSRDRETQYF
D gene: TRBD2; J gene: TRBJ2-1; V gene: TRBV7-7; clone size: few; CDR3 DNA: TGTGCTAGCAGCTTAGCACTAGCGAGCAATGAGCAGTTCTTC; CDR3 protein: CASSLALASNEQFF
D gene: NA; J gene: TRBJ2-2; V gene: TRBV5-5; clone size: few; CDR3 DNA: TGTGCCAGCACGCCCTCGGTAACCGGGGAGCTGTTTTTT; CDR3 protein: CASTPSVTGELFF
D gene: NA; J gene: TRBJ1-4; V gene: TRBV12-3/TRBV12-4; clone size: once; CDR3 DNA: TGTGCCAGCAGGTTGGAGGGGGTCGTTGAAAAACTGTTTTTT; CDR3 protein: CASRLEGVVEKLFF
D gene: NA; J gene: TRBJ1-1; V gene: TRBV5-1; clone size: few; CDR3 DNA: TGCGCCAGCAGCTTTGGCGGTGAGACTGAAGCTTTCTTT; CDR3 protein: CASSFGGETEAFF
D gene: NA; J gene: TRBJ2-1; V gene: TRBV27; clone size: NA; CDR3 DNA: TGTGCCAGCAGTTCCGGCAGCAAGGATGAGCAGTTCTTC; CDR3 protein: CASSSGSKDEQFF
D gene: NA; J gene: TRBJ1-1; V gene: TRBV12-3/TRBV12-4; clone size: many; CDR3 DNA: TGTGCCAGCAGTTCCTTACAGAACACTGAAGCTTTCTTT; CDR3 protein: CASSSLQNTEAFF
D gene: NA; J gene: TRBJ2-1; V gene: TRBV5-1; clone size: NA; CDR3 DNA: TGCGCCAGCAGGGGGACCACAAAAGATCGCTCCCATGAGCAGTTCTTC; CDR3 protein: CASRGTTKDRSHEQFF
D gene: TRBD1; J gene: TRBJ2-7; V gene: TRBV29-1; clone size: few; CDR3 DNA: TGCAGCGTTGTACTTGAAGGGACAGCCAGGGGGGAGCAGTACTTC; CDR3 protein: CSVVLEGTARGEQYF
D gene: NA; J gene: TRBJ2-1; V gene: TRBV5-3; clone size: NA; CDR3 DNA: TGTGCCAGAAGCTTGGAAATTTGCGGTCGGGGTGCTGAGCAGTTCTTC; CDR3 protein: CARSLEICGRGAEQFF
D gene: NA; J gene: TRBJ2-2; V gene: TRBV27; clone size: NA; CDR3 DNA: TGTGCCAGCAGTCCTATAGAGAGGTCCGGGGAGCTGTTTTTT; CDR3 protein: CASSPIERSGELFF
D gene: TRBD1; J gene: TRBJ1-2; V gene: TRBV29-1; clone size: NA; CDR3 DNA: TGCAGCGGACAGGGGTTGGATAACTATGGCTACACCTTC; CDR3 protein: CSGQGLDNYGYTF
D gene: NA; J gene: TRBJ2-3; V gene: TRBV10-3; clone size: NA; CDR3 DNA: TGTGCCCCGGAGTGCCGAGGCCCCGATACGCAGTATTTT; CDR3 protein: CAPECRGPDTQYF
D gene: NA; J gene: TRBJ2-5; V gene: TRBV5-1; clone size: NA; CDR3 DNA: TGCGCCAGCAGCTTTAACCCCCAAGAGACCCAGTACTTC; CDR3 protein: CASSFNPQETQYF
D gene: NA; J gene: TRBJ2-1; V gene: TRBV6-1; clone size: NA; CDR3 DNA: TGTGCCAGCAGATTGGGACCTAACAATGAGCAGTTCTTC; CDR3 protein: CASRLGPNNEQFF
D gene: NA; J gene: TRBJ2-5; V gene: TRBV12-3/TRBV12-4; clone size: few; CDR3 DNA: TGTGCCAGCACTCTGAGGACCTCGGAGACCCAGTACTTC; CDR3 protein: CASTLRTSETQYF
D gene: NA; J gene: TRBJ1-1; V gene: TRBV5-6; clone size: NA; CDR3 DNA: TGTGCCAGCAGTTCTGACCTGAACACTGAAGCTTTCTTT; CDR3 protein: CASSSDLNTEAFF
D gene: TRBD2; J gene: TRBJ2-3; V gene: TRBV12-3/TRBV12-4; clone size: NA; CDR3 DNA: TGTGCCAGCAGTTTTCCCAGCGGGGGACCATCTAGCACAGATACGCAGTATTTT; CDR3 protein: CASSFPSGGPSSTDTQYF